This T cell receptor beta chain was recorded in a study of blood T cell repertoires in COVID-19. In the original processing: Using reference gene primer amplification, nucleated cell counts were estimated. The protocol was immunoSEQ multiplex PCR, while the TCRdb copy is restricted to in-frame clones and leaves out a portion. V and J calls and clone size are given by that table; D and trimming were obtained from the DNA. The sample consists of approximately 200,000 clones, about 86% of them appearing once. Participant ages covered about 18 to 89 years across about two dozen US areas. The CDR3 covers 13 residues. V gave up 6 bases and J gave up 10 bases; unmatched junction bases: 8. Germline V gene data show CDR1 as MNHEY and CDR2 as SMNVEV (reference sequence).

The source is a woman aged 25 to 39 who had been exposed to COVID-19. Material for sequencing was PBMCs or T cells enriched from blood (not recorded which). The genes are TRBV27 and TRBJ1-1, with 10 positions matching TRBD1. CDR3: CASSYDRGRRAFF. The DNA of the CDR3 is TGTGCCAGCAGCTACGACAGGGGGCGCCGAGCTTTCTTT.